Sequencing of this T cell receptor (beta chain) was carried out in a study of T cells in Graves' hyperthyroidism and ophthalmopathy. Findings of the study overall: Most clonotypes that expanded in the thyroid above 0.001 also showed up in blood.

This clonotype was seen many times. The antigen is undetermined. Germline and junction disagree at one end, which may indicate a read error. Using RNA transcripts as the source, TCR beta CDR3 regions were amplified. In the first-round RT-PCR of the TCR CDR3, the HTBI primer set was used. Via MiXCR, TCRdb re-called the multiplex PCR reads, giving one row per CDR3 protein. The table includes 550,000 to 650,000 distinct CDR3 sequences, around 14% detected once. CDR3 size: 14 residues. Germline CDR1 is MGHRA and CDR2 is YSYEKL. The chain has TRBV4-1 and TRBJ2-3; D gene ambiguous. Sequencing was performed on blood. The source of this sequence is a woman aged 25 to 45 with Graves' hyperthyroidism that later progressed to Graves' ophthalmopathy. Here the CDR3 DNA reads TGTGCCAGCAGCCAGCAGCTCGCGGCAGATACGCAGTATTTT. Amino acid sequence: CASSQQLAADTQYF.